Following are 3 T cell receptor beta chains from one sample sequenced in a study of T cells in Graves' hyperthyroidism and ophthalmopathy. It was RNA transcripts that yielded the amplified TCR beta CDR3 regions. The TCR CDR3 was amplified in a first-round RT-PCR using the HTBI primer set. TCRdb ran MiXCR on the multiplex PCR reads and lists one entry per CDR3 protein. The sample holds around 340,000 distinct CDR3 sequences, 15% to 20% seen once. The sample taken for sequencing was blood. The receptors originated from a middle-aged woman with Graves' ophthalmopathy.

This clonotype was observed many times. This rearrangement joins TRBV28 to TRBJ2-5, with TRBD1 as a possible D gene (5 bases). The CDR3 sequence is 12 residues long. Germline CDR1 is MDHEN and CDR2 is SYDVKM. The germline V and J ends were trimmed by 3 bases and 3 bases, with 5 bases remaining between them. CDR3 DNA sequence: TGTGCCAGCAGTTTCAGGGAAGAGACCCAGTACTTC. This codes for CASSFREETQYF.

At least ten counts were recorded for this clonotype. V usage is TRBV6-5 and J usage is TRBJ2-2; perhaps TRBD2 as D (5 bases). Per the germline V gene, CDR1 is MNHEY and CDR2 is SVGAGI. The CDR3 has 15 residues. The V gene lost 7 bases and the J gene lost 6 bases, with 18 bases spanning the gap. In DNA, the CDR3 is TGTGCCAGCACCGACGACCCGAGGCGGGCCGGGGAGCTGTTTTTT. Protein: CASTDDPRRAGELFF.

The chain employs TRBV3-1 and TRBJ2-5; 13 bases map to TRBD2. V shed 4 bases, J shed 4 bases, and the junction held 3 bases outside the gene matches. The length of the CDR3 is 15 residues. CDR1 and CDR2 from the germline V gene are LGHDT and YNNKEL (reference sequence). The DNA for the CDR3 is TGTGCCAGCAGCCTGAGGACTAGCGGGAGAGAGACCCAGTACTTC. Translation gives CASSLRTSGRETQYF.